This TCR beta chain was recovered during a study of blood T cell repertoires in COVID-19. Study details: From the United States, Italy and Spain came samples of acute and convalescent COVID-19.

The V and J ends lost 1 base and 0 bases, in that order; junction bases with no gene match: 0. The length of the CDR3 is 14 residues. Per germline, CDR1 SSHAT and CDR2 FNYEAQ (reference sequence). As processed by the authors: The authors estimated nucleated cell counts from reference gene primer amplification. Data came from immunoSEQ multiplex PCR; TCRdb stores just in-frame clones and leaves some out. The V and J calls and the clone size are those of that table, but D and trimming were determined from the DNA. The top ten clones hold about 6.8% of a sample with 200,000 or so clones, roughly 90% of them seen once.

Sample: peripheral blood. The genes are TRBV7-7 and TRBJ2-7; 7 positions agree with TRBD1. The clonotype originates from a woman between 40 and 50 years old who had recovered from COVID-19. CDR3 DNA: TGTGCCAGCAGCTTAGGGGACAGCTCCTACGAGCAGTACTTC. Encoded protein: CASSLGDSSYEQYF.